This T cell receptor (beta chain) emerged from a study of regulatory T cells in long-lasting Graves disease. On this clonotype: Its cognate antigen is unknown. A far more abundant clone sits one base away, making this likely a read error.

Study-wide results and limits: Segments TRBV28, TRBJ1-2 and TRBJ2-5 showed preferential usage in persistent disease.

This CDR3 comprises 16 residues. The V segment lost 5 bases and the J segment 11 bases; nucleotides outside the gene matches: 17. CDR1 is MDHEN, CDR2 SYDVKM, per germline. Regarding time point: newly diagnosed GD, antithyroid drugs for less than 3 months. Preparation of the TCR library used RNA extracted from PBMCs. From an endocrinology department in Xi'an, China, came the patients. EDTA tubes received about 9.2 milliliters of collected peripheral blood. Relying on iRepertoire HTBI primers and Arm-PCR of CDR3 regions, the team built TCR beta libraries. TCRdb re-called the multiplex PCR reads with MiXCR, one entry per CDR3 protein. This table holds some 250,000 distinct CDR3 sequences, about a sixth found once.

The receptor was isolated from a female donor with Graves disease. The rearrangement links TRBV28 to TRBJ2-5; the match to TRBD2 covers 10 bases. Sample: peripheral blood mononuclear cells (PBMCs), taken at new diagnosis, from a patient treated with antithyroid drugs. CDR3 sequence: CASSRLAGGSYNEQYF. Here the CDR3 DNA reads TGTGCCAGCAGTAGGTTAGCGGGAGGCTCCTACAATGAGCAGTACTTC.